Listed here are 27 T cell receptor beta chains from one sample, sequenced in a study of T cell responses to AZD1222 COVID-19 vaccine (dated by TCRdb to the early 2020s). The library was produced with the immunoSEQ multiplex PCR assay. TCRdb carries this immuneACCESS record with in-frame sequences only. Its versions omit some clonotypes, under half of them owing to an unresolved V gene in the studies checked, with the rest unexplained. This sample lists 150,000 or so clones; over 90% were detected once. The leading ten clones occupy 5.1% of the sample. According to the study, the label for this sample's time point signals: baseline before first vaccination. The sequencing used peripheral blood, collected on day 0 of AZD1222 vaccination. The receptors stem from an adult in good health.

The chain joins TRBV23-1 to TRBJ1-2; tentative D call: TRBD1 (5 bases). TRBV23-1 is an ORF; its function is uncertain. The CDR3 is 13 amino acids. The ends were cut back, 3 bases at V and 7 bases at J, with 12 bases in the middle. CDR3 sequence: CASSQGRASGYTF. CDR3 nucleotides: TGCGCCAGCAGTCAGGGCAGGGCGTCTGGCTACACCTTC.

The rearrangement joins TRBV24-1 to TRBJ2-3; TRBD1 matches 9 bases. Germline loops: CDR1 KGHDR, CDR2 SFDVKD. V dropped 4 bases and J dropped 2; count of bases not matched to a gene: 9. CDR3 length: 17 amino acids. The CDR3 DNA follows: TGTGCCACCAGTGACCTAACGGGGACAGGGCCCACAGATACGCAGTATTTT. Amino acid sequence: CATSDLTGTGPTDTQYF.

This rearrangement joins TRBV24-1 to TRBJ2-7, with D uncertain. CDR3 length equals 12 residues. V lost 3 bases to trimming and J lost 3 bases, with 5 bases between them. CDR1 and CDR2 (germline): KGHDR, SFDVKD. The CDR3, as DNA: TGTGCCACCAGTGATCGAGACTACGAGCAGTACTTC. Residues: CATSDRDYEQYF.

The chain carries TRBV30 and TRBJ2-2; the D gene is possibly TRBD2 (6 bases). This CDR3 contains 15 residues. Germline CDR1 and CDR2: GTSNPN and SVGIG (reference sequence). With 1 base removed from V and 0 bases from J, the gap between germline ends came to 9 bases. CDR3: CAWSAGLPNTGELFF. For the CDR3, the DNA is TGTGCCTGGAGTGCGGGACTGCCGAACACCGGGGAGCTGTTTTTT.

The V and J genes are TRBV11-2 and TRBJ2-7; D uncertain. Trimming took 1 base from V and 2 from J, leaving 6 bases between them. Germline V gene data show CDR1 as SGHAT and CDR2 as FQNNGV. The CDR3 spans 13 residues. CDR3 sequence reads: CASSLAIAYEQYF. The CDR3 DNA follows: TGTGCCAGCAGCTTAGCAATAGCCTACGAGCAGTACTTC.

In nucleotides, the CDR3 is TGTGCCTGGAGTATGAGGGGAGGATACGATCAGCCCCAGCATTTT. It yields the protein CAWSMRGGYDQPQHF. The gene calls are TRBV30 and TRBJ1-5; D is possibly TRBD1 (5 bases). CDR1 and CDR2 (germline): GTSNPN, SVGIG (reference sequence). The CDR3 loop spans 15 amino acids. V gave up 2 bases and J gave up 5 bases, with 16 bases separating them.

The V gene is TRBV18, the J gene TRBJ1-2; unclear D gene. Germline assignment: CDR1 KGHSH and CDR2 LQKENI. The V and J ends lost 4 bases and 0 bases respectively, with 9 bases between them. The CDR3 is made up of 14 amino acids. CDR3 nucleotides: TGTGCCAGCTCACGGGCAGCAACTAACTATGGCTACACCTTC. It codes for CASSRAATNYGYTF.

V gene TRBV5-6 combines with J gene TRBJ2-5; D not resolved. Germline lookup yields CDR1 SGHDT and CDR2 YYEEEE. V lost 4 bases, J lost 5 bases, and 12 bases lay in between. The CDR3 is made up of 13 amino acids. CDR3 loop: CASSPTNLETQYF. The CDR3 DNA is TGTGCCAGCAGCCCCACCAATTTGGAGACCCAGTACTTC. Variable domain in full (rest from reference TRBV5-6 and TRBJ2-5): DAGVTQSPTHLIKTRGQQVTLRCSPKSGHDTVSWYQQALGQGPQFIFQYYEEEERQRGNFPDRFSGHQFPNYSSELNVNALLLGDSALYLCASSPTNLETQYFGPGTRLLVL.

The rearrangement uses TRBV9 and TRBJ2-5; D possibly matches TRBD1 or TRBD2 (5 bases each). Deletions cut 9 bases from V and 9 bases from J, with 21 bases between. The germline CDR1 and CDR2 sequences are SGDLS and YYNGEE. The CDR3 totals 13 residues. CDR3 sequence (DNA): TGTGCCACCTCAGAGGGGTCGGGAACTGCCCAGTACTTC. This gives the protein CATSEGSGTAQYF. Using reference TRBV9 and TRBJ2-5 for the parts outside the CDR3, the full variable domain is DSGVTQTPKHLITATGQRVTLRCSPRSGDLSVYWYQQSLDQGLQFLIQYYNGEERAKGNILERFSAQQFPDLHSELNLSSLELGDSALYFCATSEGSGTAQYFGPGTRLLVL.

CDR3 residues: CASSPGGTNEKLFF. The DNA of the CDR3 is TGTGCCAGCAGTCCGGGGGGAACTAATGAAAAACTGTTTTTT. The V call is TRBV28, the J call TRBJ1-4, with TRBD1 as a possible D gene (5 bases). Trimming took 5 bases from V and 1 from J, leaving 8 bases between them. The CDR3 is made up of 14 amino acids. Germline CDR1 MDHEN, CDR2 SYDVKM.

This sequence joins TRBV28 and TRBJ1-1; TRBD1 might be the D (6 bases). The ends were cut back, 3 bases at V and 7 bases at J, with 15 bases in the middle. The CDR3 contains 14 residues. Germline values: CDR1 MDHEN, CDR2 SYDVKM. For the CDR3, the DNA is TGTGCCAGCAGTTTGTTCGGGGGCGCGGGTGAAGCTTTCTTT. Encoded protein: CASSLFGGAGEAFF.

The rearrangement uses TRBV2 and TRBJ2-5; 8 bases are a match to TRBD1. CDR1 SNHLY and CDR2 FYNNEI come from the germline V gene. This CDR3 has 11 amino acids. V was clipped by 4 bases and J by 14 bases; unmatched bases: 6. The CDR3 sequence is CASSGVDRVYF. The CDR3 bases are TGTGCCAGCAGTGGAGTGGACAGGGTTTACTTC.

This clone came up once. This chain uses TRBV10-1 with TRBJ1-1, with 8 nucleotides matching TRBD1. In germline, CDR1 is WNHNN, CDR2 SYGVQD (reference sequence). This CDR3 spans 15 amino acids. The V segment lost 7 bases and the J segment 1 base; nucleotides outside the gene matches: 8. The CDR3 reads CASNGQGAANTEAFF. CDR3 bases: TGCGCCAGCAATGGACAGGGAGCTGCGAACACTGAAGCTTTCTTT.

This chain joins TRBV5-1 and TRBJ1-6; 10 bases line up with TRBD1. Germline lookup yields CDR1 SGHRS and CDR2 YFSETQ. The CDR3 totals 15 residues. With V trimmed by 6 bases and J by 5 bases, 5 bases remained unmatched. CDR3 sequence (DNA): TGCGCCAGCACCTGGACAGGGGGGGATAATTCACCCCTCCACTTT. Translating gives CASTWTGGDNSPLHF.

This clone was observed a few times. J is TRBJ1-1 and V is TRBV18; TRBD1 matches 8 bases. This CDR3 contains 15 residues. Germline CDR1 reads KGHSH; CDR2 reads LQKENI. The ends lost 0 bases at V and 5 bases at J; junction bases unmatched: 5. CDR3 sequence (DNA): TGTGCCAGCTCACCACCGGGACAGGCTGCGACTGAAGCTTTCTTT. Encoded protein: CASSPPGQAATEAFF.

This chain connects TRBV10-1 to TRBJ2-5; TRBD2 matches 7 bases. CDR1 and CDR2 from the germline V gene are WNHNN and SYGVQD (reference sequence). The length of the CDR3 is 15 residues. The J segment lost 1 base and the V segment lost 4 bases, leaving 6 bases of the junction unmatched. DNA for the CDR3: TGCGCCAGCAGTGCTGCTAGCGGAGGCCAAGAGACCCAGTACTTC. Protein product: CASSAASGGQETQYF.

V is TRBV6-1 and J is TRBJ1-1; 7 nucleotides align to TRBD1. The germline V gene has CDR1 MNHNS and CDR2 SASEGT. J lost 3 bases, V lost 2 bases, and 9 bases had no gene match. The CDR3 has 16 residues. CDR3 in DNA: TGTGCCAGCAGTGAACGGGGAGACAGGGTGGACACTGAAGCTTTCTTT. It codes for CASSERGDRVDTEAFF.

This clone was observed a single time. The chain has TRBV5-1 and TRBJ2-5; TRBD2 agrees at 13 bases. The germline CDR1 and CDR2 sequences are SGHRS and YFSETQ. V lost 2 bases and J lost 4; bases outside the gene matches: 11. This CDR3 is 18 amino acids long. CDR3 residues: CASSFGPSTSGRLETQYF. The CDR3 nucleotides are TGCGCCAGCAGCTTTGGACCTTCGACTAGCGGGAGGCTAGAGACCCAGTACTTC.

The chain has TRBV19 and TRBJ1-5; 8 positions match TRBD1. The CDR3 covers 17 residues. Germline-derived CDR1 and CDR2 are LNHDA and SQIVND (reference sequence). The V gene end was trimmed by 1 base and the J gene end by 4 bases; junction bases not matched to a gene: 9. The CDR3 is CASSIGTGPWGNQPQHF. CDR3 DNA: TGTGCCAGTAGTATAGGGACAGGGCCATGGGGGAATCAGCCCCAGCATTTT.

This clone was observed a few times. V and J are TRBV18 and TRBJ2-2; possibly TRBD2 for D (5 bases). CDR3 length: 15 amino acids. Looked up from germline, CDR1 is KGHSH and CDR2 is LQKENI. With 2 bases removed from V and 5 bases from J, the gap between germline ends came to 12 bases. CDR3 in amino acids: CASSPERAGTGELFF. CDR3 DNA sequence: TGTGCCAGCTCACCAGAGAGGGCTGGGACCGGGGAGCTGTTTTTT. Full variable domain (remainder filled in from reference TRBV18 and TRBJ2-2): NAGVMQNPRHLVRRRGQEARLRCSPMKGHSHVYWYRQLPEEGLKFMVYLQKENIIDESGMPKERFSAEFPKEGPSILRIQQVVRGDSAAYFCASSPERAGTGELFFGEGSRLTVL.

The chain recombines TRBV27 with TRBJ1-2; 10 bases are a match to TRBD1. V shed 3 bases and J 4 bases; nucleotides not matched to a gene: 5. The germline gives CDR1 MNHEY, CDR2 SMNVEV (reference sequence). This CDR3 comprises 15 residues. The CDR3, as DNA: TGTGCCAGCAGTTTTACTCGGACAGGGGGCTATGGCTACACCTTC. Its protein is CASSFTRTGGYGYTF.

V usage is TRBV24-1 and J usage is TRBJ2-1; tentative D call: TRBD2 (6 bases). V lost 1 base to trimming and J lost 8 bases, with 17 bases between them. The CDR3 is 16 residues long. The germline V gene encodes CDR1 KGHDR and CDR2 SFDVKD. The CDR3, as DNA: TGTGCCACCAGTGATTTTGGGGAGCCCTGGGGGGATGAGCAGTTCTTC. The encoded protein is CATSDFGEPWGDEQFF.

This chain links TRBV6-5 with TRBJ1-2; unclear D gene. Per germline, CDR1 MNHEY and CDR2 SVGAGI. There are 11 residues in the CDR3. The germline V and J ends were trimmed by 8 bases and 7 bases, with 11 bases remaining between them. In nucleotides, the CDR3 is TGTGCCAGCGCGTCGACGATTGGCTACACCTTC. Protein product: CASASTIGYTF.

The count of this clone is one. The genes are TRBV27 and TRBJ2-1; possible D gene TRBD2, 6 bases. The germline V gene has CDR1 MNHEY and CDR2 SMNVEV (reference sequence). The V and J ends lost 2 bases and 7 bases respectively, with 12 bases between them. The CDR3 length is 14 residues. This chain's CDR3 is CASSLGGTYNEQFF. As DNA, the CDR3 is TGTGCCAGCAGTTTAGGGGGGACTTATAATGAGCAGTTCTTC.

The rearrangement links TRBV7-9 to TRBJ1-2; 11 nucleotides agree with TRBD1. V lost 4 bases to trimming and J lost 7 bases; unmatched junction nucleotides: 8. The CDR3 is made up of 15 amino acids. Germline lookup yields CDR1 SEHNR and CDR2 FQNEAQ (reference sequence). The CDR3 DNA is TGTGCCAGCAGCTCCGGGACAGGGGGTTTGGGTGGCTACACCTTC. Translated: CASSSGTGGLGGYTF.

The CDR3, as DNA: TGTGCCAGCAGCCAAGATAGTGTGGGTAATCAGCCCCAGCATTTT. Translating gives CASSQDSVGNQPQHF. The chain couples TRBV3-1 (or the pseudogene TRBV3-2) to TRBJ1-5, with D unresolved. Germline V lookup: CDR1 LGHDT, CDR2 YNNKEL (reference sequence). The CDR3 length is 15 residues. V lost 0 bases and J 4 bases, leaving 10 bases between the germline ends.

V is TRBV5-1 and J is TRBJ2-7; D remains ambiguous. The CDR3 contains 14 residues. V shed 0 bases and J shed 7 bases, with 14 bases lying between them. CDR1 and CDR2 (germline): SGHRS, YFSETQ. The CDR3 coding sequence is TGCGCCAGCAGCTTGGGCGGCGGTCCTCGAGAGCAGTACTTC. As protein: CASSLGGGPREQYF.